The T cell receptor beta chain described here comes from a study of vaccination effects on CD4 cells after COVID-19. Study context: The study sampled a couple of convalescent patients 16 days and one week before vaccination.

The CDR3 contains 13 residues. The V gene lost 6 bases and the J gene lost 3 bases, with 9 bases spanning the gap. Germline V gene lookup returns CDR1 LNHDA and CDR2 SQIVND (reference sequence). Produced via immunoSEQ multiplex PCR; TCRdb's table is partial and in-frame only. The data contain tens of thousands of clones, about 78% of them seen just once; the ten biggest clones take up approximately 15%. Of note for this clone: Its target is not known.

Expansion with viral peptide pools was applied to antigen-specific CD4+ T cells by the ViraFEST assay prior to sequencing. Isolation of CD4+ T cells took place after about ten days of culture. The person acquired a PCR-confirmed SARS-CoV-2 infection between March and December 2020. A density of about 2.2 million PBMC per well was used; these cells were cultured with approximately 9.3 IU/ml IL-2 and around 9.6 ug/ml peptides. The authors exchanged half the medium for IL-2 medium on days 3 and 7. The sequencing used CD4+ T cells from PBMCs cultured with HCoV-NL63 spike peptides, collected before COVID-19 vaccination. This receptor was obtained from a human donor who had a prior SARS-CoV-2 infection. The gene calls are TRBV19 and TRBJ1-5, with a tentative D call TRBD1 (5 bases). Written as DNA, the CDR3 is TGTGCCAGTAGCAGGGAGTCCAATCAGCCCCAGCATTTT. Amino acid sequence: CASSRESNQPQHF.